This T cell receptor beta chain was sequenced in a study of glioma-infiltrating T cells after dendritic cell vaccination. Study at large: The vaccine used monocyte-derived dendritic cells pulsed overnight with autologous tumor lysate.

The time point denotes: after dendritic cell vaccination, including at tumor progression/relapse. Fresh-frozen tumor tissue and more than two years of survival data were available for all. This clone was picked up a small number of times. The PCR used 60 V beta and 13 J beta primers. Clones were read by immunoSEQ multiplex PCR, and TCRdb kept only the in-frame ones, dropping some. The repertoire holds 85,000 to 100,000 clones, with about 85% as singletons. The V gene's germline CDR1 is SNHLY and CDR2 FYNNEI. Trimming pared 5 bases from V and 2 bases from J, leaving 13 bases between. The CDR3 totals 14 residues.

V usage is TRBV2 and J usage is TRBJ2-7; D gene uncertain. This specimen was blood, taken after dendritic cell vaccination. The receptor's source is a human donor with glioblastoma. The CDR3 DNA sequence: TGTGCCAGCAGTCAAACCTATACGACCTACGAGCAGTACTTC. It codes for CASSQTYTTYEQYF.